Shown below are 9 T cell receptor beta chains from a single sample sequenced in a study of identical twins. TCRdb re-derived calls from the 5' RACE reads in MiXCR, one entry per CDR3 protein. The sample shows around 1.7 million distinct CDR3 sequences, 25% to 35% of them seen only once. Sequenced material: cord blood. These receptors all stem from a newborn girl in good health.

The chain uses TRBV4-1 and TRBJ2-7, with a tentative D call TRBD2 (6 bases). Looked up from germline, CDR1 is MGHRA and CDR2 is YSYEKL. This CDR3 is 15 amino acids long. The ends were cut back, 4 bases at V and 3 bases at J, with 16 bases in the middle. The CDR3 coding sequence is TGCGCCAGCAGCCCTTTCCCGACGGACTACTACGAGCAGTACTTC. This encodes CASSPFPTDYYEQYF.

This rearrangement joins TRBV5-4 to TRBJ2-1; D is undetermined. Germline V CDR1 and CDR2: SGHNT, YYREEE (reference sequence). V shed 1 base and J shed 9 bases, with 14 bases lying between them. The CDR3 totals 14 residues. CDR3 in amino acids: CASSLRESYGEQFF. DNA of the CDR3: TGTGCCAGCAGCTTGCGCGAGTCGTACGGTGAGCAGTTCTTC.

This clonotype has just a few counts. The CDR3 sequence is CSARERRGKRESMYTQYF. The CDR3 region has the DNA TGCAGTGCTAGAGAAAGGAGGGGGAAGCGGGAATCTATGTATACGCAGTATTTT. The chain has TRBV20-1 and TRBJ2-3; maybe TRBD2 (7 bases). This CDR3 contains 18 residues. Trimming took 0 bases from V and 7 from J, leaving 26 bases between them. CDR1 and CDR2 from the germline V gene are DFQATT and SNEGSKA (reference sequence).

This clonotype was seen more than once but under ten times. This chain joins TRBV7-6 and TRBJ1-2, with D unclear. CDR1 SGHVS and CDR2 FNYEAQ come from the germline V gene. V lost 5 bases and J lost 4, with 11 bases in between. The CDR3 loop spans 13 amino acids. The CDR3 loop reads CASSVDSSYGYTF. Written as DNA, the CDR3 is TGTGCCAGCAGCGTCGATAGCTCCTATGGCTACACCTTC.

V gene TRBV28 combines with J gene TRBJ1-3, with TRBD1 as a possible D gene (5 bases). Between the trimmed V and J ends, which lost 3 bases and 2 bases, there was a span of 11 bases. Germline CDR1 is MDHEN and CDR2 is SYDVKM. The CDR3 consists of 15 residues. The CDR3: CASSFDSGPGNTIYF. The CDR3, as DNA: TGTGCCAGCAGTTTCGACTCAGGGCCTGGAAACACCATATATTTT.

Worth noting for this clonotype: The germline gene is not matched at one end of the junction; a read error may be the cause. The chain combines TRBV11-2 with TRBJ2-1, with D perhaps assigned TRBD1 or TRBD2 (6 bases each). This CDR3 has 14 amino acids. Germline CDR1 is SGHAT and CDR2 is FQNNGV. The CDR3 nucleotides are TGTGCCAGCAGCTTTGGGGGGCCGACGGGTGAGCAGTTATTC. Amino acid sequence: CASSFGGPTGEQLF.

This clonotype was counted between two and nine times. Relative to the germline gene, one junction end is altered; a read error may explain this. The V call is TRBV28, the J call TRBJ2-1; possible D gene TRBD2, 7 bases. The CDR3 is 13 amino acids. Germline V lookup: CDR1 MDHEN, CDR2 SYDVKM. DNA for the CDR3: TGCGCCAGCAGCTTGGCGGGGGCGTATGAGCAGTTCTTC. As protein: CASSLAGAYEQFF.

This clonotype was picked up a small number of times. CDR3 loop: CASSKVSGADEQYF. In DNA form, the CDR3 reads TGTGCCAGCAGCAAAGTTTCGGGAGCGGACGAGCAGTACTTC. The rearrangement links TRBV21-1 to TRBJ2-7; the table gives TRBD2 as D, unverified against the DNA. TRBV21-1 is labeled a pseudogene. CDR3 size: 14 residues.

The chain carries TRBV14 and TRBJ1-5; D unclear. V was shortened by 1 base and J by 8 bases, with 6 bases between the two germline ends. The CDR3 runs 12 residues. Germline assignment: CDR1 SGHDN and CDR2 FVKESK. CDR3 in DNA: TGTGCCAGCAGCCAAGTAACGGAGCCCCAGCATTTT. It codes for CASSQVTEPQHF.